This T cell receptor (beta chain) was obtained from a study of monozygotic twins with inflammatory bowel disease. Findings and caveats of the study: Using the inverse Simpson index, IBD patients had lower TCRbeta diversity than healthy co-twins.

In regard to this clonotype: What it binds is not known.

Germline CDR1 and CDR2: MNHEY and SMNVEV (reference sequence). The CDR3 contains 15 residues. No DNA is given; TCRdb re-called the 5' RACE reads and lists each CDR3 protein once. In total, the table holds over 200,000 distinct CDR3 sequences. Sequenced input: blood. This sequence joins TRBV27 and TRBJ2-6. This clonotype originated in a human donor with ulcerative colitis or Crohn's disease, or a healthy co-twin of an affected twin (not recorded which). CDR3 loop: CASSFVFSGANVLTF.